Listed below are T cell receptor beta chains from one sample, sequenced in a study of regulatory T cells in long-lasting Graves disease. Using its own MiXCR run on the multiplex PCR reads, TCRdb lists one record per CDR3 protein. The table lists about 520,000 distinct CDR3 sequences, 12% of them singletons, with 8% to 10% in the top ten. These data were also filed under a second study, of T cells in Graves' hyperthyroidism and ophthalmopathy.

The sample here was peripheral blood mononuclear cells (PBMCs), taken at new diagnosis, from a patient treated with antithyroid drugs. These receptors were obtained from a woman in her 30s with Graves disease. The CDR3 runs from the conserved cysteine through the conserved F or W. Fields, in order: J gene, clone size, V gene, D gene, CDR3 protein, CDR3 DNA. D genes are given only for firm matches. Some rows have no size entry. The others give once, few or many, or a class for an expanded clone.

j_gene: TRBJ2-3; abundance: many; v_gene: TRBV5-1; d_gene: TRBD1; CDR3aa: CASSLGQGADTQYF; CDR3nt: TGCGCCAGCAGCTTGGGACAGGGGGCAGATACGCAGTATTTT
j_gene: TRBJ2-3; abundance: many; v_gene: TRBV4-1; d_gene: TRBD2; CDR3aa: CASSQDTASGSRSTDTQYF; CDR3nt: TGCGCCAGCAGCCAAGATACGGCTAGCGGGAGTCGTAGCACAGATACGCAGTATTTT
j_gene: TRBJ1-2; abundance: many; v_gene: TRBV11-2; d_gene: NA; CDR3aa: CASSLPGSYGYTF; CDR3nt: TGTGCCAGCAGCTTACCAGGGTCCTATGGCTACACCTTC
j_gene: TRBJ1-4; abundance: many; v_gene: TRBV19; d_gene: TRBD1; CDR3aa: CASSILTGTGNEKLFF; CDR3nt: TGTGCCAGTAGTATCCTTACCGGGACAGGGAATGAAAAACTGTTTTTT
j_gene: TRBJ2-1; abundance: many; v_gene: TRBV5-1; d_gene: NA; CDR3aa: CASSLDPGVIDEQFF; CDR3nt: TGCGCCAGCAGCTTGGACCCGGGAGTTATAGATGAGCAGTTCTTC
j_gene: TRBJ2-3; abundance: many; v_gene: TRBV6-2/TRBV6-3; d_gene: NA; CDR3aa: CASSYSLGQGTQYF; CDR3nt: TGTGCCAGCAGTTACTCTTTAGGTCAGGGTACGCAGTATTTT
j_gene: TRBJ2-3; abundance: NA; v_gene: TRBV5-1; d_gene: NA; CDR3aa: CASSSPSSADTQYF; CDR3nt: TGCGCCAGCAGCTCCCCCAGCTCCGCAGATACGCAGTATTTT
j_gene: TRBJ2-1; abundance: once; v_gene: TRBV14; d_gene: NA; CDR3aa: CASSQVLGRNPRQFF; CDR3nt: TGTGCCAGCAGCCAAGTGTTGGGCCGAAACCCCAGGCAGTTCTTC
j_gene: TRBJ2-5; abundance: many; v_gene: TRBV11-1; d_gene: TRBD2; CDR3aa: CASSFEWDSGIEETQYF; CDR3nt: TGTGCCAGCAGCTTTGAATGGGATAGCGGGATTGAAGAGACCCAGTACTTC
j_gene: TRBJ1-5; abundance: many; v_gene: TRBV18; d_gene: TRBD1; CDR3aa: CASSPGDRAYSNQPQHF; CDR3nt: TGTGCCAGCTCACCGGGGGACAGGGCTTATAGCAATCAGCCCCAGCATTTT
j_gene: TRBJ2-5; abundance: NA; v_gene: TRBV5-1; d_gene: NA; CDR3aa: CASSLGVEETQYF; CDR3nt: TGCGCCAGCAGCTTGGGAGTGGAAGAGACCCAGTACTTC
j_gene: TRBJ2-5; abundance: NA; v_gene: TRBV20-1; d_gene: NA; CDR3aa: CSARGGGAYQETQYF; CDR3nt: TGCAGTGCTAGAGGTGGCGGGGCGTACCAAGAGACCCAGTACTTC
j_gene: TRBJ2-1; abundance: few; v_gene: TRBV9; d_gene: TRBD2; CDR3aa: CASSALAGAFNEQFF; CDR3nt: TGTGCCAGCAGCGCCCTAGCGGGAGCGTTCAATGAGCAGTTCTTC
j_gene: TRBJ2-1; abundance: many; v_gene: TRBV7-9; d_gene: NA; CDR3aa: CASSLGSWQFF; CDR3nt: TGTGCCAGCAGCTTAGGGTCTTGGCAGTTCTTC
j_gene: TRBJ1-2; abundance: NA; v_gene: TRBV7-9; d_gene: TRBD1; CDR3aa: CASSPDREWIYGYTF; CDR3nt: TGTGCCAGCAGCCCCGACAGGGAATGGATCTATGGCTACACCTTC
j_gene: TRBJ2-7; abundance: many; v_gene: TRBV10-3; d_gene: NA; CDR3aa: CAISPGAGEQYF; CDR3nt: TGTGCCATCAGCCCGGGGGCAGGCGAGCAGTACTTC
j_gene: TRBJ2-1; abundance: NA; v_gene: TRBV6-1; d_gene: TRBD2; CDR3aa: CASRTTLAGPTRSSYNEQFF; CDR3nt: TGTGCCAGCAGAACCACTTTAGCGGGACCCACCAGGAGCTCCTACAATGAGCAGTTCTTC
j_gene: TRBJ1-4; abundance: many; v_gene: TRBV20-1; d_gene: TRBD1; CDR3aa: CSARDPGGSTNEKLFF; CDR3nt: TGCAGTGCTAGAGATCCAGGGGGCTCTACTAATGAAAAACTGTTTTTT
j_gene: TRBJ2-3; abundance: many; v_gene: TRBV2; d_gene: NA; CDR3aa: CASSWDTQYF; CDR3nt: TGTGCCAGCAGTTGGGATACGCAGTATTTT
j_gene: TRBJ2-3; abundance: few; v_gene: TRBV5-4; d_gene: NA; CDR3aa: CASSPYWGAKGDTQYF; CDR3nt: TGTGCCAGCAGCCCCTATTGGGGGGCGAAAGGAGATACGCAGTATTTT
j_gene: TRBJ1-3; abundance: many; v_gene: TRBV7-7; d_gene: NA; CDR3aa: CASSLTDGNTIYF; CDR3nt: TGTGCTAGCAGCTTAACGGACGGGAACACCATATATTTT
j_gene: TRBJ2-7; abundance: few; v_gene: TRBV4-3; d_gene: NA; CDR3aa: CASSQDSGILTYEQYF; CDR3nt: TGCGCCAGCAGCCAAGATAGCGGAATTCTAACCTACGAGCAGTACTTC
j_gene: TRBJ2-1; abundance: many; v_gene: TRBV5-1; d_gene: NA; CDR3aa: CASSLAGAKSSYNEQFF; CDR3nt: TGCGCCAGCAGCTTGGCCGGGGCCAAAAGCTCCTACAATGAGCAGTTCTTC
j_gene: TRBJ1-2; abundance: few; v_gene: TRBV9; d_gene: TRBD1; CDR3aa: CASSQWDRGPHYGYTF; CDR3nt: TGTGCCAGCAGCCAGTGGGACAGGGGTCCCCATTATGGCTACACCTTC
j_gene: TRBJ1-3; abundance: NA; v_gene: TRBV18; d_gene: NA; CDR3aa: CASSPRGTSGDTIYF; CDR3nt: TGTGCCAGCTCACCTCGGGGGACCTCTGGAGACACCATATATTTT
j_gene: TRBJ2-7; abundance: many; v_gene: TRBV28; d_gene: NA; CDR3aa: CASRLTAGSGEQYF; CDR3nt: TGTGCCAGCAGACTAACAGCAGGGAGCGGCGAGCAGTACTTC
j_gene: TRBJ1-6; abundance: many; v_gene: TRBV6-1; d_gene: NA; CDR3aa: CASNTVGRGNSPLHF; CDR3nt: TGTGCCAGCAATACCGTCGGACGGGGAAATTCACCCCTCCACTTT
j_gene: TRBJ2-7; abundance: many; v_gene: TRBV2; d_gene: TRBD1; CDR3aa: CASSATTGLQVTYEQYF; CDR3nt: TGTGCCAGCAGTGCGACGACAGGGCTGCAGGTAACCTACGAGCAGTACTTC
j_gene: TRBJ2-3; abundance: few; v_gene: TRBV20-1; d_gene: NA; CDR3aa: CSAGVWARDTQYF; CDR3nt: TGCAGTGCTGGGGTTTGGGCGAGAGATACGCAGTATTTT
j_gene: TRBJ2-3; abundance: many; v_gene: TRBV9; d_gene: NA; CDR3aa: CASSADRSDTDTQYF; CDR3nt: TGTGCCAGCAGCGCCGACAGAAGCGACACAGATACGCAGTATTTT
j_gene: TRBJ2-1; abundance: many; v_gene: TRBV28; d_gene: TRBD2; CDR3aa: CASSSPSTGTSGRIDEQFF; CDR3nt: TGTGCCAGCAGTTCTCCTTCCACCGGGACTAGCGGGAGAATCGATGAGCAGTTCTTC
j_gene: TRBJ2-7; abundance: many; v_gene: TRBV7-9; d_gene: NA; CDR3aa: CASSLDGRGGDEQYF; CDR3nt: TGTGCCAGCAGCTTAGACGGCAGGGGCGGCGACGAGCAGTACTTC
j_gene: TRBJ2-1; abundance: NA; v_gene: TRBV4-3; d_gene: TRBD2; CDR3aa: CASRRAGGGNEQFF; CDR3nt: TGCGCCAGCAGGAGGGCGGGAGGGGGCAATGAGCAGTTCTTC
j_gene: TRBJ1-1; abundance: many; v_gene: TRBV19; d_gene: NA; CDR3aa: CASSIVGTTEAFF; CDR3nt: TGTGCCAGTAGTATAGTGGGGACAACTGAAGCTTTCTTT
j_gene: TRBJ2-3; abundance: many; v_gene: TRBV3-1; d_gene: NA; CDR3aa: CASSAGGASTDTQYF; CDR3nt: TGTGCCAGCAGCGCAGGCGGTGCTAGCACAGATACGCAGTATTTT
j_gene: TRBJ1-2; abundance: many; v_gene: TRBV25-1; d_gene: NA; CDR3aa: CASSEEAAANYGYTF; CDR3nt: TGTGCCAGCAGTGAAGAGGCGGCCGCGAACTATGGCTACACCTTC
j_gene: TRBJ1-2; abundance: many; v_gene: TRBV6-5; d_gene: NA; CDR3aa: CASSYSGGKDGYTF; CDR3nt: TGTGCCAGCAGTTACTCCGGGGGGAAGGATGGCTACACCTTC
j_gene: TRBJ1-1; abundance: few; v_gene: TRBV10-2; d_gene: NA; CDR3aa: CASSPPGQNTEAFF; CDR3nt: TGCGCCAGCAGCCCCCCCGGTCAGAACACTGAAGCTTTCTTT
j_gene: TRBJ1-5; abundance: few; v_gene: TRBV20-1; d_gene: NA; CDR3aa: CSASRTLSNQPQHF; CDR3nt: TGCAGTGCGTCCCGGACTCTTAGCAATCAGCCCCAGCATTTT
j_gene: TRBJ1-1; abundance: many; v_gene: TRBV2; d_gene: NA; CDR3aa: CASRREGFNTEAFF; CDR3nt: TGTGCCAGCCGTCGAGAGGGCTTTAACACTGAAGCTTTCTTT
j_gene: TRBJ2-1; abundance: NA; v_gene: TRBV5-5; d_gene: TRBD2; CDR3aa: CASSLGGTSDEQFF; CDR3nt: TGTGCCAGCAGCTTGGGAGGGACTAGCGATGAGCAGTTCTTC
j_gene: TRBJ2-1; abundance: few; v_gene: TRBV2; d_gene: NA; CDR3aa: CASSEDDSNNEQFF; CDR3nt: TGTGCCAGCAGTGAGGATGATAGTAACAATGAGCAGTTCTTC
j_gene: TRBJ2-7; abundance: many; v_gene: TRBV3-1; d_gene: NA; CDR3aa: CASSPGVLATYEQYF; CDR3nt: TGTGCCAGCAGCCCAGGGGTACTAGCGACCTACGAGCAGTACTTC
j_gene: TRBJ1-4; abundance: NA; v_gene: TRBV7-9; d_gene: NA; CDR3aa: CASSLVGFEKLFF; CDR3nt: TGTGCCAGCAGCTTAGTTGGGTTTGAAAAACTGTTTTTT
j_gene: TRBJ2-7; abundance: many; v_gene: TRBV27; d_gene: TRBD2; CDR3aa: CASSLSEGTRYYEQYF; CDR3nt: TGTGCCAGCAGTTTATCCGAAGGGACTAGGTATTACGAGCAGTACTTC
j_gene: TRBJ2-7; abundance: many; v_gene: TRBV5-1; d_gene: TRBD2; CDR3aa: CASSSSGVSLYEQYF; CDR3nt: TGCGCCAGCAGCTCTAGCGGGGTGTCACTCTACGAGCAGTACTTC
j_gene: TRBJ1-4; abundance: NA; v_gene: TRBV28; d_gene: TRBD1; CDR3aa: CASSLAGTGGKNEKLFF; CDR3nt: TGTGCCAGCAGTTTAGCCGGGACAGGGGGAAAAAACGAAAAACTGTTTTTT
j_gene: TRBJ2-7; abundance: NA; v_gene: TRBV6-2/TRBV6-3; d_gene: NA; CDR3aa: CASSPTGGDYEQYF; CDR3nt: TGTGCCAGCAGTCCGACAGGAGGAGACTACGAGCAGTACTTC
j_gene: TRBJ2-1; abundance: few; v_gene: TRBV27; d_gene: NA; CDR3aa: CASSFQGSSYNEQFF; CDR3nt: TGTGCCAGCAGTTTCCAAGGGAGCTCCTACAATGAGCAGTTCTTC
j_gene: TRBJ2-3; abundance: NA; v_gene: TRBV7-8; d_gene: NA; CDR3aa: CASSLKRFGTDTQYF; CDR3nt: TGTGCCAGCAGCTTAAAGCGGTTCGGTACAGATACGCAGTATTTT
j_gene: TRBJ1-1; abundance: many; v_gene: TRBV27; d_gene: NA; CDR3aa: CASSLSPRGHTEAFF; CDR3nt: TGTGCCAGCAGTTTATCTCCGCGGGGGCACACTGAAGCTTTCTTT
j_gene: TRBJ1-1; abundance: many; v_gene: TRBV9; d_gene: TRBD1; CDR3aa: CASSVQGGARTEAFF; CDR3nt: TGTGCCAGCAGCGTACAGGGGGGGGCTCGGACTGAAGCTTTCTTT
j_gene: TRBJ1-5; abundance: many; v_gene: TRBV2; d_gene: TRBD1; CDR3aa: CAGTTGDNQPQHF; CDR3nt: TGTGCCGGAACGACAGGGGACAATCAGCCCCAGCATTTT